Below are 14 T cell receptor beta chains sequenced from a single sample in a study of CD8 T cells in ankylosing spondylitis listed by TCRdb under 2017. To prepare the library, 5' RACE was applied. These reads were obtained on an Illumina HiSeq 2500. Clones were called with MiXCR by TCRdb after fastp trimmed the public reads at Q25, and only in-frame beta chains were retained. Identical CDR3 proteins give one entry, which carries the most common genes and DNA. The sample table lists about 220,000 distinct CDR3 sequences, over 9.5% of them with a count of one. Roughly 23% of the sample is in the top ten clones. The material sequenced was blood, either unsorted or a sorted T cell fraction (not recorded which). The receptors derive from a male donor with ankylosing spondylitis or in good health (not recorded which).

The CDR3 protein is CASSSSGGAGETQYF. CDR3 sequence (DNA): TGTGCCAGCAGCTCCAGCGGGGGGGCGGGAGAGACCCAGTACTTC. The chain couples TRBV13 to TRBJ2-5; 10 nucleotides line up with TRBD2. CDR1 is PRHDT, CDR2 FYEKMQ, per germline (reference sequence). J was trimmed by 4 bases and V by 4 bases; bases with no gene match: 6. The CDR3 consists of 15 residues.

This clonotype has at least ten counts. The chain carries TRBV5-1 and TRBJ2-3; D is perhaps TRBD1 or TRBD2 (5 bases each). Germline CDR1 is SGHRS and CDR2 is YFSETQ. There are 14 residues in the CDR3. Trimming took 8 bases from V and 4 from J, leaving 17 bases between them. The CDR3 region is CASTLTVSADTQYF. The CDR3 bases are TGCGCCAGTACCTTGACAGTTAGCGCAGATACGCAGTATTTT.

The chain couples TRBV20-1 to TRBJ1-4; 9 positions agree with TRBD1. The CDR3 extends over 15 amino acids. CDR1 and CDR2 (germline): DFQATT, SNEGSKA (reference sequence). J was trimmed by 7 bases and V by 3 bases; bases with no gene match: 9. The CDR3 loop reads CSASPPGQGAEKLFF. CDR3 DNA sequence: TGCAGTGCTAGTCCGCCGGGACAGGGTGCTGAAAAACTGTTTTTT.

This clonotype was counted many times. The V and J genes are TRBV7-2 and TRBJ1-2; TRBD1 might be the D (6 bases). This CDR3 has 15 residues. The V and J ends lost 2 bases and 4 bases respectively, with 14 bases between them. Germline assignment: CDR1 SGHTA and CDR2 FQGNSA. The CDR3: CASSLLVRGLYGYTF. CDR3 sequence (DNA): TGTGCCAGCAGCTTATTAGTCAGGGGTCTCTATGGCTACACCTTC.

This clonotype was detected many times. The V gene is TRBV6-1, the J gene TRBJ2-7; a possible D gene is TRBD1 (5 bases). Trimming removed 7 bases from V and 3 bases from J, with 22 bases in between. Germline CDR1 reads MNHNS; CDR2 reads SASEGT. The CDR3 is made up of 16 amino acids. DNA for the CDR3: TGTGCCAGCATCCCTGGACGGGCTACAGGAGTCTACGAGCAGTACTTC. Its protein is CASIPGRATGVYEQYF.

This clonotype has at least ten counts. Germline is not matched at one junction end, which may reflect a read error. V gene TRBV28 combines with J gene TRBJ2-7, with D possibly being TRBD2 (6 bases). Germline values: CDR1 MDHEN, CDR2 SYDVKM. This CDR3 is 14 amino acids long. CDR3 protein: CASRNGGTDLSPFF. The CDR3 DNA reads TGTGCCAGCAGGAACGGAGGGACTGACCTCTCGCCATTCTTC. Filled out from reference TRBV28 and TRBJ2-7, the complete variable domain reads DVKVTQSSRYLVKRTGEKVFLECVQDMDHENMFWYRQDPGLGLRLIYFSYDVKMKEKGDIPEGYSVSREKKERFSLILESASTNQTSMYLCASRNGGTDLSPFFGPGTRLTVT.

This clonotype was observed at least ten times. The chain joins TRBV6-2 or TRBV6-3 to TRBJ1-2, with a weak D call TRBD1 (5 bases). There are 15 residues in the CDR3. Germline CDR1 and CDR2: MNHEY and SVGEGT. Trimming stripped 5 bases from V and 3 bases from J, with 16 bases between. Here the CDR3 DNA reads TGTGCCAGCAGTAACGGGGCCGCCGACTACTATGGCTACACCTTC. Its translation: CASSNGAADYYGYTF.

This clonotype was found many times. The chain employs TRBV24-1 and TRBJ2-3; the D is unclear. CDR3 length: 16 amino acids. Germline assignment: CDR1 KGHDR and CDR2 SFDVKD. V lost 3 bases and J lost 2, with 14 bases in between. The chain's CDR3 is CATSDHRSVPTDTQYF. The CDR3 DNA reads TGTGCCACCAGTGATCATCGCTCCGTACCCACAGATACGCAGTATTTT.

The genes are TRBV6-2 or TRBV6-3 and TRBJ2-1; 7 bases agree with TRBD2. This CDR3 has 16 residues. Germline CDR1 is MNHEY and CDR2 is SVGEGT. V was pared by 6 bases and J by 7 bases, with 15 bases of the junction left unmatched. This CDR3 reads CASSALSSGLLNEQFF. For the CDR3, the DNA is TGTGCCAGCAGCGCATTGTCGTCGGGACTACTTAATGAGCAGTTCTTC.

V is TRBV25-1 and J is TRBJ2-2; D unresolved. Looked up from germline, CDR1 is MGHDK and CDR2 is SYGVNS. The CDR3 totals 11 residues. Trimming cost V 11 bases and J 8 bases, with 12 bases left between them. Here the CDR3 reads CAADGQGELFF. For the CDR3, the DNA is TGTGCCGCCGACGGGCAAGGGGAGCTGTTTTTT.

The genes are TRBV28 and TRBJ2-5; the D gene is possibly TRBD2 (7 bases). The CDR3 is 15 amino acids. V was pared by 2 bases and J by 9 bases, with 19 bases between. Germline loops: CDR1 MDHEN, CDR2 SYDVKM. CDR3 in DNA: TGTGCCAGCAGTTTACGCCGCGGGGGCGCAAGGGCCCAGTACTTC. It translates to CASSLRRGGARAQYF.

This clonotype was observed a few times. This chain joins TRBV24-1 and TRBJ2-5, with D possibly matching TRBD2 (6 bases). This CDR3 has 16 amino acids. V was cut by 3 bases and J by 5 bases, with 18 bases left in between. The V gene's germline CDR1 is KGHDR and CDR2 SFDVKD. The chain's CDR3 is CATSDDMGSAGETQYF. In DNA form, the CDR3 reads TGTGCCACCAGTGATGACATGGGGAGCGCGGGGGAGACCCAGTACTTC.

There are many counts of this clonotype. V usage is TRBV11-2 and J usage is TRBJ1-2, with D perhaps matching TRBD1 (5 bases). Deletions cut 3 bases from V and 5 bases from J, with 7 bases between. The CDR3 loop spans 12 amino acids. Germline lookup yields CDR1 SGHAT and CDR2 FQNNGV. This CDR3 is CASSFSGYGYTF. As DNA, the CDR3 is TGTGCCAGCAGCTTTTCAGGGTATGGCTACACCTTC.

The chain uses TRBV2 and TRBJ2-3; D remains unclear. The germline V gene encodes CDR1 SNHLY and CDR2 FYNNEI. Between the trimmed V and J ends, which lost 1 base and 6 bases, there was a span of 8 bases. This CDR3 has 13 amino acids. CDR3 loop: CASSEGFTDTQYF. DNA of the CDR3: TGTGCCAGCAGTGAAGGGTTTACCGATACGCAGTATTTT. Supplemented by reference TRBV2 and TRBJ2-3, the full variable domain reads EPEVTQTPSHQVTQMGQEVILRCVPISNHLYFYWYRQILGQKVEFLVSFYNNEISEKSEIFDDQFSVERPDGSNFTLKIRSTKLEDSAMYFCASSEGFTDTQYFGPGTRLTVL.